This T cell receptor beta chain was identified during a study of spatial heterogeneity in lung cancer. MiXCR, run by TCRdb on the 5' RACE reads, gives a single entry per CDR3 protein. The sample includes about 38,000 distinct CDR3 sequences, 6% to 8% seen only once; the top ten take under 30%. Described time point: sample taken at primary tumor resection. Sequencing covered unsorted whole RNA taken from tumor, nontumor lung or frozen PBMC. Germline assignment: CDR1 MGHRA and CDR2 YSYEKL. V lost 2 bases and J 3 bases, leaving 8 bases between the germline ends. The CDR3 is made up of 14 amino acids. This clonotype was seen ten or more times.

Sequenced material: PBMCs, taken at surgery. This receptor was obtained from a male donor with early-stage non-small cell lung cancer. The chain couples TRBV4-1 to TRBJ2-1; no clear D. The chain's CDR3 is CASSQMQDYNEQFF. In DNA form, the CDR3 reads TGCGCCAGCAGCCAAATGCAGGACTACAATGAGCAGTTCTTC.